These 7 T cell receptor beta chains came from one sample sequenced in a study of control samples from healthy donors and cancer patients. Measured with immunoSEQ multiplex PCR; TCRdb has only the in-frame clones, and not every one. Of about 110,000 clones in the sample, 70% to 90% were seen once. Sequenced material: PBMCs. The receptors derive from a woman aged 55-75 years with lung cancer.

V and J are TRBV19 and TRBJ1-1; D gene ambiguous. The V end was cut by 7 bases, the J end by 1 base, with 13 bases between. This CDR3 region has 14 residues. Germline V gives CDR1 LNHDA, CDR2 SQIVND (reference sequence). The CDR3 spells CASTQFNRNTEAFF. DNA of the CDR3: TGTGCCAGTACCCAGTTCAACAGGAACACTGAAGCTTTCTTT.

This rearrangement joins TRBV9 to TRBJ1-3; the D gene is possibly TRBD1 (5 bases). Germline CDR1 reads SGDLS; CDR2 reads YYNGEE. The V end was cut by 3 bases, the J end by 0 bases, with 10 bases between. There are 15 residues in the CDR3. The CDR3: CASSAAGISGNTIYF. For the CDR3, the DNA is TGTGCCAGCAGCGCCGCAGGGATCTCTGGAAACACCATATATTTT.

J is TRBJ2-7 and V is TRBV2, with D unclear. Germline loops: CDR1 SNHLY, CDR2 FYNNEI. The CDR3 extends over 13 amino acids. V lost 4 bases and J 1 base, leaving 8 bases between the germline ends. The chain's CDR3 is CASSVSQSYEQYF. For the CDR3, the DNA is TGTGCCAGCAGTGTTTCACAGTCCTACGAGCAGTACTTC.

The V call is TRBV30, the J call TRBJ1-1; D ambiguous. The V end was cut by 8 bases, the J end by 6 bases, with 13 bases between. Germline lookup yields CDR1 GTSNPN and CDR2 SVGIG (reference sequence). The CDR3 runs to 11 residues. The CDR3: CARGIGAEAFF. The CDR3 bases are TGTGCCCGGGGAATCGGTGCTGAAGCTTTCTTT.

This chain connects TRBV7-2 to TRBJ1-2, with D possibly matching TRBD1 (6 bases). The CDR3 covers 15 residues. The V and J ends lost 2 bases and 7 bases respectively, with 17 bases between them. Germline CDR1 SGHTA, CDR2 FQGNSA. CDR3 coding DNA: TGTGCCAGCAGCTTAAATCCGGGGGCAGTGAGTGGCTACACCTTC. The encoded protein is CASSLNPGAVSGYTF.

The chain links TRBV7-6 to TRBJ2-6, with D uncertain. Germline V CDR1 and CDR2: SGHVS, FNYEAQ. With 0 bases removed from V and 0 bases from J, the gap between germline ends came to 3 bases. The CDR3 is 15 amino acids. The CDR3 DNA follows: TGTGCCAGCAGCTTAGCCCCCTCTGGGGCCAACGTCCTGACTTTC. Residues: CASSLAPSGANVLTF.

V usage is TRBV19 and J usage is TRBJ2-4, with D possibly matching TRBD2 (5 bases). This CDR3 has 20 residues. V lost 1 base and J lost 3, with 25 bases in between. Germline V gene lookup returns CDR1 LNHDA and CDR2 SQIVND (reference sequence). The CDR3 coding sequence is TGTGCCAGTAGTATAGGGGCACCCGGACCACTAGGTGCTAGCAAAAACATTCAGTACTTC. Residues: CASSIGAPGPLGASKNIQYF.